This T cell receptor (beta chain) originates from a study of CD8 T cells in ankylosing spondylitis. Per the germline V gene, CDR1 is SQVTM and CDR2 is ANQGSEA. This CDR3 is 12 amino acids long. Trimming removed 3 bases from V and 4 bases from J, with 8 bases in between. Findings of the study overall: From matched ankylosing spondylitis synovial fluid, disease-linked clones were reportedly recovered at significantly enriched levels.

TCRdb re-derived calls from the 5' RACE reads in MiXCR, one entry per CDR3 protein. The sample carries tens of thousands of distinct CDR3 sequences, 27% recorded once. This clonotype was observed a few times. What it recognizes is unknown. V usage is TRBV29-1 and J usage is TRBJ2-3, with D perhaps TRBD1 (6 bases). Sequencing used blood, either unsorted or a sorted T cell fraction (not recorded which). This clonotype originated in a male donor with ankylosing spondylitis or in good health (not recorded which). This CDR3 is CSVDWGPDTQYF. The DNA for the CDR3 is TGCAGCGTTGATTGGGGGCCAGATACGCAGTATTTT.